Below, 13 T cell receptor beta chains from the same sample are listed, as sequenced in a study of T cell responses to AZD1222 COVID-19 vaccine (dated by TCRdb to the early 2020s). Read against the paper, the sample's time point label means: about 28 days (+/-7) after the second vaccine dose. This specimen's treatment or condition label, interpreted: meningococcal conjugate vaccine given as trial control. The library was produced with the immunoSEQ multiplex PCR assay. In TCRdb, the immuneACCESS table is reduced to in-frame sequences with V and J assigned. These tables do not hold every clone; where another copy was compared, an unresolved V gene accounts for under half, and the others remain unexplained. The sample table lists tens of thousands of clones, approximately 90% of them with a count of one. Roughly 4.9% of the sample comes from the top ten. This specimen consisted of peripheral blood, obtained 28 days after the second dose of the MenACWY control vaccine. The receptors shown here come from an adult who received the MenACWY meningococcal vaccine as a control.

This chain connects TRBV27 to TRBJ2-7, with D possibly being TRBD2 (6 bases). Germline V gene sequence: CDR1 MNHEY, CDR2 SMNVEV (reference sequence). Deletions cut 5 bases from V and 0 bases from J, with 20 bases between. The CDR3 sequence is 17 residues long. CDR3 sequence (DNA): TGTGCCAGCAGTGGGGGGTTGGGGAGAGGATTCTCCTACGAGCAGTACTTC. This translates into CASSGGLGRGFSYEQYF.

The J gene is TRBJ1-2, the V gene TRBV5-1, with D possibly being TRBD1 (6 bases). CDR3 length: 14 residues. V was shortened by 8 bases and J by 2 bases, with 16 bases between the two germline ends. Germline assignment: CDR1 SGHRS and CDR2 YFSETQ. The CDR3 loop reads CASHTGPPNYGYTF. The CDR3 nucleotides are TGCGCCAGTCATACAGGGCCTCCAAACTATGGCTACACCTTC.

This clone was observed a few times. V usage is TRBV12-3 or TRBV12-4 and J usage is TRBJ2-7, with D possibly being TRBD1 (6 bases). The CDR3 runs to 13 residues. The germline V and J ends were trimmed by 7 bases and 0 bases, with 10 bases remaining between them. CDR3 nucleotides: TGTGCCAGCACCGGGACACCCTCCTACGAGCAGTACTTC. This encodes CASTGTPSYEQYF.

The V call is TRBV25-1, the J call TRBJ1-5, with D perhaps TRBD1 (6 bases). CDR3 length: 14 amino acids. With 6 bases removed from V and 9 bases from J, the gap between germline ends came to 18 bases. The germline CDR1 and CDR2 sequences are MGHDK and SYGVNS. CDR3 bases: TGTGCCAGCAGCGGACAGACCGCCCCTTGGCCCCAGCATTTT. It encodes CASSGQTAPWPQHF. The full variable domain, with the rest looked up from reference TRBV25-1 and TRBJ1-5, is EADIYQTPRYLVIGTGKKITLECSQTMGHDKMYWYQQDPGMELHLIHYSYGVNSTEKGDLSSESTVSRIRTEHFPLTLESARPSHTSQYLCASSGQTAPWPQHFGDGTRLSIL.

The chain is built from TRBV30 and TRBJ1-1, with D uncertain. CDR3 size: 11 residues. Germline V gene sequence: CDR1 GTSNPN, CDR2 SVGIG (reference sequence). V shed 7 bases and J shed 6 bases, with 12 bases lying between them. This chain's CDR3 is CASRKWAEAFF. DNA of the CDR3: TGTGCCTCCAGAAAATGGGCTGAAGCTTTCTTT.

The chain is built from TRBV10-3 and TRBJ2-5; D gene ambiguous. This CDR3 contains 14 residues. Between the trimmed V and J ends, which lost 3 bases and 4 bases, there was a span of 12 bases. Germline CDR1 is ENHRY and CDR2 is SYGVKD. The chain's CDR3 is CAISDPRPGETQYF. The CDR3 nucleotides are TGTGCCATCAGTGACCCAAGACCTGGAGAGACCCAGTACTTC.

The V and J genes are TRBV11-1 and TRBJ1-6; D is ambiguous. The V and J ends lost 5 bases and 7 bases respectively, with 9 bases between them. Germline V gene data show CDR1 as SGHAT and CDR2 as FQDESV (reference sequence). This CDR3 region has 13 residues. CDR3 coding DNA: TGTGCCAGCAGCCGCGACGCGAATTCACCCCTCCACTTT. Translated, it gives CASSRDANSPLHF.

This clone was detected only a few times. V is TRBV7-2 and J is TRBJ2-7; 7 nucleotides align to TRBD1. The CDR3 is 14 amino acids. Germline trimming cut 3 bases from V and 4 bases from J; bases unmatched to any gene: 6. Looked up from germline, CDR1 is SGHTA and CDR2 is FQGNSA. CDR3 loop: CASSFTTGKYEQYF. The CDR3 coding sequence is TGTGCCAGCAGCTTCACGACAGGGAAATACGAGCAGTACTTC.

This rearrangement joins TRBV12-3 or TRBV12-4 to TRBJ2-2; D ambiguous. With 6 bases removed from V and 7 bases from J, the gap between germline ends came to 9 bases. The CDR3 has 12 amino acids. The CDR3, as DNA: TGTGCCAGCAGCCCTCAGAGCGGGGAGCTGTTTTTT. It encodes CASSPQSGELFF.

The chain joins TRBV28 to TRBJ1-2, with D possibly TRBD1 on 6 matching bases. V gave up 6 bases and J gave up 6 bases, with 14 bases separating them. Germline assignment: CDR1 MDHEN and CDR2 SYDVKM. The CDR3 sequence is 13 residues long. Written as DNA, the CDR3 is TGTGCCAGCAGAGCTTCCGGGGGGCATGGCTACACCTTC. Protein sequence: CASRASGGHGYTF.

A remark on this clone: The junction does not match germline at one end; this may be a read error. V and J are TRBV5-8 and TRBJ1-6; the match to TRBD1 covers 12 bases. The CDR3 is 14 residues long. Germline V lookup: CDR1 SGHTS, CDR2 YDEGEE. The CDR3 loop is CAGQGAQNSSPLHF. CDR3 DNA: TGCGCGGGACAGGGGGCACAAAATAGTTCACCCCTCCACTTT.

The chain recombines TRBV5-4 with TRBJ1-2; 7 bases align to TRBD1. Per the germline V gene, CDR1 is SGHNT and CDR2 is YYREEE (reference sequence). The trim removed 4 bases at V and 3 bases at J, leaving 6 bases unmatched. The CDR3 loop spans 14 amino acids. DNA for the CDR3: TGTGCCAGCAGCCAGGGACAGCTCCACTATGGCTACACCTTC. It encodes CASSQGQLHYGYTF. Using reference TRBV5-4 and TRBJ1-2 for the parts outside the CDR3, the full variable domain is ETGVTQSPTHLIKTRGQQVTLRCSSQSGHNTVSWYQQALGQGPQFIFQYYREEENGRGNFPPRFSGLQFPNYSSELNVNALELDDSALYLCASSQGQLHYGYTFGSGTRLTVV.

The chain uses TRBV5-4 and TRBJ2-3; no clear D gene. This CDR3 has 14 residues. V lost 1 base and J 2 bases, leaving 8 bases between the germline ends. Germline-derived CDR1 and CDR2 are SGHNT and YYREEE (reference sequence). The CDR3 loop reads CASSLYVATDTQYF. In DNA form, the CDR3 reads TGTGCCAGCAGCTTGTATGTAGCCACAGATACGCAGTATTTT.